A selection of T cell receptor beta chains follows, all from one sample in a study of blood T cell repertoires in COVID-19. Profiling relied on immunoSEQ multiplex PCR, and the TCRdb table lists in-frame clones only, not all of them. The repertoire includes over 400,000 clones, more than 85% of them detected once, and 8.3% sits in the top ten. The sample comprised PBMCs or T cells enriched from blood (not recorded which). The receptors were sampled from a woman aged 55-75 years who had recovered from COVID-19. CDR3s include the opening cysteine and the closing phenylalanine or tryptophan. The D gene is left open where the match is weak. Rows give clone size only sometimes, using once, few, many, or a class for an expanded clone.

>NA|NA|TRBV4-1|TRBJ2-2
TGCGCCAGCAGCCAAGATCAAAGGTCCGGGGGGCTGTTTTTT
CASSQDQRSGGLFF
>NA|NA|TRBV19|TRBJ2-1
TGTGCCAGCTCCGGGGGGCGAGGTGCCTACAATGAGCAGTTCTTC
CASSGGRGAYNEQFF
>few|TRBD1|TRBV10-2|TRBJ2-5
TGCGCCAGCAGTTTGAGGGGGCGAGAGACCCAGTACTTC
CASSLRGRETQYF
>once|NA|TRBV12-3/TRBV12-4|TRBJ2-3
TGTGCCAGCAGGGGGAGGAGGACAGATACGCAGTATTTT
CASRGRRTDTQYF
>NA|NA|TRBV14|TRBJ1-1
TGTGCCAGCAGCCGCCAGGGAGGGGCTTTCTTT
CASSRQGGAFF
>NA|NA|TRBV29-1|TRBJ1-4
TGCAGCGCGCTAGGACAGAGAGATGAAAAACTGTTTTTT
CSALGQRDEKLFF
>NA|NA|TRBV2|TRBJ2-5
TGTGCCACCGGGGGATGGGAGACCCAGTACTTC
CATGGWETQYF
>NA|TRBD1|TRBV5-4|TRBJ2-5
TGTGCCAGCAGCCCCAAAGGGACAGGGCCCTTGGGAGAGACCCAGTACTTC
CASSPKGTGPLGETQYF
>NA|TRBD2|TRBV10-2|TRBJ2-3
TGCGCCAGCAGGGGAGGGGATACGCAGTATTTT
CASRGGDTQYF
>NA|NA|TRBV6-1|TRBJ1-5
TGTGCCAGCAGTGAAGTATTAATGGGTGGGAGTAGCAATCAGCCCCAGCATTTT
CASSEVLMGGSSNQPQHF
>NA|TRBD1|TRBV3-1/TRBV3-2|TRBJ1-2
TGTGCCAGCAGCCAAACCGGGACAGGGTTTGGCTACACCTTC
CASSQTGTGFGYTF
>NA|TRBD2|TRBV5-1|TRBJ2-2
TGCGCCAGCCGGCCGGGGGGTCAAACCGGGGAGCTGTTTTTT
CASRPGGQTGELFF
>NA|TRBD2|TRBV6-5|TRBJ2-1
TGTGCCAGCACAAGCGGGGGGCGATTGGGCAATGAGCAGTTCTTC
CASTSGGRLGNEQFF
>few|TRBD2|TRBV6-5|TRBJ2-7
TGTGCCAGCAGTTACATAGCGGGGGGGCCTTACGAGCAGTACTTC
CASSYIAGGPYEQYF
>NA|NA|TRBV6-5|TRBJ1-5
TGTGCCAGCAGTTACGGGGGGGGACGTAATCAGCCCCAGCATTTT
CASSYGGGRNQPQHF
>NA|TRBD1|TRBV30|TRBJ1-6
TGTGCCTGGCGGGTGCAGGGGGGCTCACCCCTCCACTTT
CAWRVQGGSPLHF
>NA|NA|TRBV24-1|TRBJ2-1
TGTGCCACCAGTGATTCATACACGGGTAATGAGCAGTTCTTC
CATSDSYTGNEQFF
>once|NA|TRBV5-4|TRBJ1-2
TGTGCCAGCAGCTTCGGGGTTGATGGCTACACCTTC
CASSFGVDGYTF
>few|TRBD1|TRBV2|TRBJ2-2
TGTGCCAGCAGTTACAGGGGGCGGGCCGGGGAGCTGTTTTTT
CASSYRGRAGELFF
>few|TRBD2|TRBV4-1|TRBJ2-1
TGCGCCAGCAGCCAAACTAGCGGGGGGGCGCGGAATGAGCAGTTCTTC
CASSQTSGGARNEQFF
>NA|NA|TRBV7-9|TRBJ2-4
TGTGCCAGCAGCCACATAGAGGGCAAAAACATTCAGTACTTC
CASSHIEGKNIQYF
>NA|NA|TRBV24-1|TRBJ1-5
TGTGCCACCAGTGATTCTTACAGTAGCAATCAGCCCCAGCATTTT
CATSDSYSSNQPQHF
>NA|TRBD1|TRBV5-5|TRBJ2-1
TGTGCCAGCAGCGCCGGGACAGGGTCAGAGAATGAGCAGTTCTTC
CASSAGTGSENEQFF
>NA|NA|TRBV14|TRBJ2-1
TGTGCCAGCAGCCAAGCAGGCCAGGCTTATTACAATGAGCAGTTCTTC
CASSQAGQAYYNEQFF
>once|NA|TRBV19|TRBJ1-5
TGTGCCAGTAAAGAAGGGTTTAGGGGTCAGCCCCAGCATTTT
CASKEGFRGQPQHF
>NA|TRBD1|TRBV7-2|TRBJ1-2
TGTGCCAGCAGCTTACAGGCAGGGGGGATCTATGGCTACACCTTC
CASSLQAGGIYGYTF
>NA|TRBD1|TRBV7-9|TRBJ1-2
TGTGCCAGCAGCTCGCCGGGACAGGGTGGCGGCTACACCTTC
CASSSPGQGGGYTF
>NA|NA|TRBV7-7|TRBJ2-3
TGTGCCAGCAGCCTCACAGGGATTGGCACAGATACGCAGTATTTT
CASSLTGIGTDTQYF
>NA|TRBD1|TRBV15|TRBJ2-6
TGTGCCACCACCTCCGGGACAGGGCCCTCTGGGGCCAACGTCCTGACTTTC
CATTSGTGPSGANVLTF
>NA|NA|TRBV6-5|TRBJ1-1
TGTGCCAGCAGTTTGACACGTGTCACTGAAGCTTTCTTT
CASSLTRVTEAFF
>many|NA|TRBV10-1|TRBJ2-3
TGCGCCAGCAGTGAGTCTAAACGGTCCCTCCTAAGCACAGATACGCAGTATTTT
CASSESKRSLLSTDTQYF
>NA|NA|TRBV24-1|TRBJ2-1
TGTGCCACCAGGGGCACACACAATGAGCAGTTCTTC
CATRGTHNEQFF
>NA|TRBD1|TRBV11-2|TRBJ1-6
TGTGCCAGCAGCTTAGCCGAGGGGGCCTCTCATTCACCCCTCCACTTT
CASSLAEGASHSPLHF
>NA|TRBD2|TRBV4-1|TRBJ2-3
TGCGCCACCGGACTAGCGGGGGGTACCACAGATACGCAGTATTTT
CATGLAGGTTDTQYF
>NA|NA|TRBV13|TRBJ2-5
TGTGCCAGCAGCCCCGCGACATCCCAAGAGACCCAGTACTTC
CASSPATSQETQYF
>NA|NA|TRBV7-2|TRBJ1-1
TGTGCCAGCAGTGGAAAGGGGCAGCTTAACACTGAAGCTTTCTTT
CASSGKGQLNTEAFF
>NA|TRBD2|TRBV3-1/TRBV3-2|TRBJ2-5
TGTGCCAGCAGCCAGGGACTAGCGCAAGAGACCCAGTACTTC
CASSQGLAQETQYF
>NA|NA|TRBV7-6|TRBJ2-7
TGTGCCAGCAGCTCTTTGGGGGGGGCCTCTGCTTACTACGAGCAGTACTTC
CASSSLGGASAYYEQYF
>NA|TRBD2|TRBV24-1|TRBJ2-1
TGTGCCACCAGTGACCGACTAGCGACGAGCTCCTACAATGAGCAGTTCTTC
CATSDRLATSSYNEQFF
>NA|NA|TRBV27|TRBJ1-1
TGTGCCAGCACCGGGGTCCTTCCAGGGGTGGGGACTGAAGCTTTCTTT
CASTGVLPGVGTEAFF
>NA|NA|TRBV2|TRBJ1-3
TGTGCCAGCAGTCTGACAGGCCTCTCTGGAAACACCATATATTTT
CASSLTGLSGNTIYF
>NA|TRBD2|TRBV15|TRBJ2-1
TGTGCCACCAGCAGAGATTTTACTAGCGGGGGAGGAAATACATACAATGAGCAGTTCTTC
CATSRDFTSGGGNTYNEQFF
>NA|NA|TRBV11-2|TRBJ1-1
TGTGCCAGCTTATTAGGGGGAACTGAAGCTTTCTTT
CASLLGGTEAFF
>NA|NA|TRBV4-1|TRBJ1-2
TGCGCCAGCAGCCAAGATTACAGGGCCTATGGCTACACCTTC
CASSQDYRAYGYTF